This T cell receptor beta chain was identified in a study of blood T cell repertoires in COVID-19. Study summary: Some COVID-19 samples were acute and others convalescent; all came from the United States, Italy and Spain. PBMCs, B-cell-depleted T cells, or T cells provided the cDNA or gDNA that made up the material.

Under the authors' procedure: How many nucleated cells were present was estimated from reference gene primer amplification. TCRdb's copy holds only in-frame clones and misses some; the assay was immunoSEQ multiplex PCR. V and J calls and clone size are given by that table; D and trimming were obtained from the DNA. This sample carries 100,000 or so clones, approximately 92% of them seen once, and the ten largest clones take 5% to 6%. The V end lost 2 bases, the J end lost 8 bases, and 14 bases lay between the germline ends. The CDR3 is made up of 14 amino acids. Germline V gives CDR1 SGHTA, CDR2 FQGTGA.

The source is a man aged 45-65 years with active COVID-19. Material for sequencing was peripheral blood. This chain links TRBV7-3 with TRBJ2-3; maybe TRBD2 (5 bases). DNA of the CDR3: TGTGCCAGCAGCTTAGGCGGACTCACGGGTACGCAGTATTTT. Translated, it gives CASSLGGLTGTQYF.